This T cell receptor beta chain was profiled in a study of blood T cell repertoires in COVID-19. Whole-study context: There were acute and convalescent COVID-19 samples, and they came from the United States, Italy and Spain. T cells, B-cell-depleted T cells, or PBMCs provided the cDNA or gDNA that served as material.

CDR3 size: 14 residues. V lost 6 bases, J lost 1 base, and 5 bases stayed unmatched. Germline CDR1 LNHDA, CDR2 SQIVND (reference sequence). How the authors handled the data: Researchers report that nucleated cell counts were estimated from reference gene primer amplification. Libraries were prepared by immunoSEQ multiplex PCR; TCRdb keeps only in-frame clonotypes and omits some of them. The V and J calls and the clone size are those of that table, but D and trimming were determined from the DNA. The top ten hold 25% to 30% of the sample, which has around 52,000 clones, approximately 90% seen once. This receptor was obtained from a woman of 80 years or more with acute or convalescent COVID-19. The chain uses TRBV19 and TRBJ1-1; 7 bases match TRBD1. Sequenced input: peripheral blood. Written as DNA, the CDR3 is TGTGCCAGTAGACCCGGACAGGAGAACACTGAAGCTTTCTTT. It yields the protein CASRPGQENTEAFF. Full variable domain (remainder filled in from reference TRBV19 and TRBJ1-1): DGGITQSPKYLFRKEGQNVTLSCEQNLNHDAMYWYRQDPGQGLRLIYYSQIVNDFQKGDIAEGYSVSREKKESFPLTVTSAQKNPTAFYLCASRPGQENTEAFFGQGTRLTVV.